The rows below give T cell receptor beta chains drawn from one sample of a study of T cell repertoires in cytomegalovirus infection. TCRdb re-called the reads through MiXCR, storing one row per CDR3 protein. The sample holds 270,000 or so distinct CDR3 sequences, about 18% seen once. The sample consisted of CD8+ T cells from PBMCs. The receptors shown here come from a human donor in good health (CMV status not recorded). Some clones in this sample may be carry-over from other donors' samples. Each CDR3 is given with its conserved first and last residue. The D gene is left open where the match is weak. Expanded clones are given a class, and other clones once, few, many or no size at all.

TRBV20-1	NA	few	TRBJ2-7	CSARDLLGRDYEQYF	TGCAGTGCTAGAGACCTCTTGGGACGCGACTACGAGCAGTACTTC
TRBV7-2	NA	many	TRBJ2-1	CASSYFDSGVSSEQFF	TGTGCCAGCAGTTACTTTGACTCAGGGGTTTCGAGTGAGCAGTTCTTC
TRBV5-4	NA	NA	TRBJ1-2	CASSPWAGGQGYTF	TGTGCCAGCAGCCCGTGGGCGGGTGGGCAAGGCTACACCTTC
TRBV7-8	NA	many	TRBJ2-7	CASSLGGGPTYEQYF	TGTGCCAGCAGCTTAGGGGGGGGCCCCACCTACGAGCAGTACTTC
TRBV28	NA	once	TRBJ1-1	CASSLYKAMNTEAFF	TGTGCCAGCAGTTTATATAAGGCCATGAACACTGAAGCTTTCTTT
TRBV24-1	NA	few	TRBJ2-1	CATSGFGGLGNEQFF	TGTGCCACCAGTGGATTCGGAGGGCTGGGGAATGAGCAGTTCTTC
TRBV10-3	NA	many	TRBJ2-6	CAIMGSSATGANVLTF	TGTGCCATCATGGGTTCTAGCGCTACCGGGGCCAACGTCCTGACTTTC
TRBV25-1	TRBD1	NA	TRBJ1-2	CASSSFDRASSYGYTF	TGTGCCAGCAGTTCCTTCGACAGGGCTAGTAGCTATGGCTACACCTTC
TRBV20-1	TRBD1	NA	TRBJ2-5	CSARSGTGEVSQYF	TGCAGTGCTAGGTCCGGGACAGGGGAGGTTTCCCAGTACTTC
TRBV7-9	NA	many	TRBJ2-3	CASSLGPGRSTDTQYF	TGTGCCAGCAGCTTAGGACCGGGGCGCAGCACAGATACGCAGTATTTT
TRBV7-9	TRBD1	NA	TRBJ2-1	CASSRQGIRPNSEQFF	TGTGCCAGCAGTAGACAGGGGATCCGTCCCAATAGTGAGCAGTTCTTC
TRBV20-1	TRBD1	NA	TRBJ1-2	CSARAGDRGRSHGYTF	TGCAGTGCTAGAGCTGGAGACAGGGGCCGTTCTCATGGCTACACCTTC
TRBV2	NA	many	TRBJ1-5	CASSELQSNQPQHF	TGTGCCAGCAGTGAACTACAGAGCAATCAGCCCCAGCATTTT
TRBV20-1	NA	NA	TRBJ1-1	CRQGRQSDEAFF	TGCAGGCAGGGGCGGCAGTCAGACGAAGCTTTCTTT
TRBV9	NA	few	TRBJ1-5	CASSPGAGEQPQHF	TGTGCCAGCAGCCCAGGCGCAGGGGAACAGCCCCAGCATTTT